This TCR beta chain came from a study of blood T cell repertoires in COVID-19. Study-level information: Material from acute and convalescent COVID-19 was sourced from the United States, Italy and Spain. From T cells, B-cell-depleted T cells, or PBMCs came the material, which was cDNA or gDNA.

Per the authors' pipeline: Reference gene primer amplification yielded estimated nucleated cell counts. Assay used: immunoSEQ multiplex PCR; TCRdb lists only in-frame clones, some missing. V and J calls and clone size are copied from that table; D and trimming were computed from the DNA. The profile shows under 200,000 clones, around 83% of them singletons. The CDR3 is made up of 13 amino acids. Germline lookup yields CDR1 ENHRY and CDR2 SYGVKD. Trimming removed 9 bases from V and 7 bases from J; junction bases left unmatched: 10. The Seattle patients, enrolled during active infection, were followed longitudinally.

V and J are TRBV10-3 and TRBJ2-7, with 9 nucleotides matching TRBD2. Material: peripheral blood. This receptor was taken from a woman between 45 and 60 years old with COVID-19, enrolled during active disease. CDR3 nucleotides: TGTGCCATGGGGCGGGGGGGCCTTTATGAGCAGTACTTC. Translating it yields CAMGRGGLYEQYF.